A selection of T cell receptor beta chains follows, all from one sample in a study of T cell changes during pregnancy in multiple sclerosis. The assay was immunoSEQ multiplex PCR, and TCRdb's table has in-frame clones only and misses some. In the table there are 35,000 to 40,000 clones, 90% to 95% of which are singletons. The specimen was CD4+ T cells from peripheral blood mononuclear cells, collected in the third trimester of pregnancy. These receptors were obtained from a female donor with multiple sclerosis, enrolled in a pregnancy study. CDR3s include the opening cysteine and the closing phenylalanine or tryptophan. The order of the fields is J gene, V gene, CDR3 protein.

TRBJ1-2 | TRBV21-1 | CASSKGENEGRGYDGYTF
TRBJ2-1 | TRBV30 | CAWKRGAYNEQFF
TRBJ1-5 | TRBV2 | CASSGTGYSNQPQHF
TRBJ1-1 | TRBV18 | CASSPRTGGLNTEAFF
TRBJ2-1 | TRBV15 | CATSIYHSGTNEQFF
TRBJ2-1 | TRBV12-5 | CASGLVPTSGVTNEQFF
TRBJ1-2 | TRBV6-5 | CATKQERGGYTF
TRBJ2-3 | TRBV7-2 | CASSLLAGISDTQYF
TRBJ2-1 | TRBV4-2 | CASSQVTGSLPRVSSYNEQFF
TRBJ1-1 | TRBV29-1 | CSVGLGGEAFF
TRBJ2-7 | TRBV5-1 | CASSWGQGAGEQYF
TRBJ1-2 | TRBV2 | CASSTLGYTF
TRBJ2-7 | TRBV19 | CASSVTGGSYEQYF
TRBJ2-2 | TRBV7-6 | CASSPRWTSGDTNTGELFF
TRBJ1-2 | TRBV6-5 | CASSYSGRYGYTF
TRBJ1-5 | TRBV18 | CASSRQGLGDSNQPQHF
TRBJ1-1 | TRBV19 | CASSTNDRREAFF
TRBJ2-2 | TRBV12-5 | CASGLVLSAGGGELFF
TRBJ2-7 | TRBV5-4 | CASSLVGGRSYEQYF
TRBJ1-1 | TRBV5-1 | CASSLVRGAEGTEAFF
TRBJ1-2 | TRBV7-9 | CASSHLDRGYGYTF
TRBJ2-5 | TRBV4-1 | CASGKETQYF
TRBJ2-3 | TRBV5-1 | CASSLVPGGTDTQYF
TRBJ2-3 | TRBV19 | CATSGPSGLPTDTQYF
TRBJ2-3 | TRBV18 | CASSPLAGGGTDTQYF
TRBJ2-3 | TRBV28 | CASSYSDRGPSTDTQYF
TRBJ1-5 | TRBV19 | CASIGTGGGQQPQHF
TRBJ1-2 | TRBV19 | CASVHGQGNYGYTF
TRBJ1-1 | TRBV6-4 | CASRETGTNTEAFF
TRBJ2-3 | TRBV28 | CASSGGQGVYTQYF
TRBJ2-1 | TRBV11-1 | CASSLDVLAGGEQFF
TRBJ2-2 | TRBV2 | CASSVGLQTGELFF
TRBJ1-1 | TRBV13 | CASRWYETGAEAFF
TRBJ2-3 | TRBV6-1 | CASSGSSGTITDTQYF
TRBJ2-7 | TRBV5-6 | CASSKGLAGTTVEQYF
TRBJ2-7 | TRBV19 | CASSMGQTAAYEQYF
TRBJ2-3 | TRBV30 | CAWRKYSAFTDTQYF
TRBJ1-4 | TRBV5-6 | CASSLVRGAGEKLFF
TRBJ2-5 | TRBV5-6 | CASSLESRETQYF
TRBJ2-5 | TRBV7-9 | CASSLQGQHQETQYF
TRBJ1-2 | TRBV6-1 | CASSGPHRARGYTF
TRBJ1-1 | TRBV29-1 | CSGIGSRGMNTEAFF
TRBJ2-7 | TRBV6-5 | CASSYSGRGYEQYF
TRBJ1-1 | TRBV29-1 | CSVAGQGTEAFF